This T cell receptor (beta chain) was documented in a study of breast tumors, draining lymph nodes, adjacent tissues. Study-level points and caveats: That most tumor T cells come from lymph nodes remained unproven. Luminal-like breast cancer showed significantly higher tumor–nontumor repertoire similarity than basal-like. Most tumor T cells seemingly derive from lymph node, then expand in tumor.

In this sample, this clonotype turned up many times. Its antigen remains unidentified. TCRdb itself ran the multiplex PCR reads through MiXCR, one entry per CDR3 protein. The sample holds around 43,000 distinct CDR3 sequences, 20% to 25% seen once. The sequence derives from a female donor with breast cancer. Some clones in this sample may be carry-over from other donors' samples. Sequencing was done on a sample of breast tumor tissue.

The CDR3 spells CASSPGQWGYTF. The CDR3 DNA is TGTGCCAGCAGCCCGGGACAGTGGGGCTACACCTTC. The rearrangement links TRBV14 to TRBJ1-2, with 7 bases that match TRBD1. This CDR3 contains 12 residues. V trimming: 4 bases; J trimming: 8 bases; junction bases outside the gene matches: 4. From germline, CDR1 is SGHDN and CDR2 FVKESK.